The 18 T cell receptor beta chains reported below all come from one sample, sequenced in a study of cytomegalovirus exposure and HLA in healthy donors. The PCR contained 60 Vbeta and 13 Jbeta primers. Repertoires were generated with immunoSEQ multiplex PCR, while TCRdb's copy carries only in-frame clones and drops some. The data show about 140,000 clones, around 79% seen once. Sequencing input: PBMCs. The source of these receptors is a young man in good health and CMV-seronegative.

This clone was seen only a few times. The J gene is TRBJ1-1, the V gene TRBV7-9; D perhaps matches TRBD1 (5 bases). The V and J ends lost 5 bases and 11 bases respectively, with 15 bases between them. This CDR3 contains 12 residues. Germline loops: CDR1 SEHNR, CDR2 FQNEAQ (reference sequence). The CDR3 DNA follows: TGTGCCAGCAGCCTTAGGGCGGGGACGGCTTTCTTT. Its translation is CASSLRAGTAFF.

The chain couples TRBV2 to TRBJ1-6, with TRBD1 identical over 9 bases. CDR1 SNHLY and CDR2 FYNNEI come from the germline V gene. The CDR3 totals 15 residues. The ends lost 7 bases at V and 7 bases at J; junction bases unmatched: 8. The chain's CDR3 is CASTTGQGGNSPLHF. The CDR3 DNA follows: TGTGCCAGCACTACGGGACAGGGAGGGAATTCACCCCTCCACTTT.

The gene calls are TRBV28 and TRBJ2-2, with TRBD1 matching 9 bases. Trimming removed 4 bases from V and 3 bases from J; junction bases left unmatched: 6. This CDR3 spans 16 amino acids. Germline V gene lookup returns CDR1 MDHEN and CDR2 SYDVKM. CDR3: CASSYGQGWDTGELFF. As DNA, the CDR3 is TGTGCCAGCAGTTACGGACAGGGGTGGGACACCGGGGAGCTGTTTTTT.

This clone showed up just once. The chain joins TRBV20-1 to TRBJ1-4; maybe TRBD1 (5 bases). Between the trimmed V and J ends, which lost 1 base and 13 bases, there was a span of 10 bases. This CDR3 spans 11 amino acids. CDR1 is DFQATT and CDR2 is SNEGSKA in the germline V gene (reference sequence). This chain's CDR3 is CSARGGDLLFF. CDR3 bases: TGCAGTGCTAGAGGGGGGGACTTACTGTTTTTT.

This chain uses TRBV19 with TRBJ1-5, with 9 bases matching TRBD1. There are 15 residues in the CDR3. Unmatched junction bases numbered 3, after V lost 6 bases and J lost 0 bases. Germline V gene lookup returns CDR1 LNHDA and CDR2 SQIVND (reference sequence). CDR3 amino acids: CASSGQGISNQPQHF. CDR3 in DNA: TGTGCCAGTAGCGGACAGGGGATTAGCAATCAGCCCCAGCATTTT.

This clone was detected a few times. V and J are TRBV19 and TRBJ2-2; 8 bases are a match to TRBD1. CDR3 length equals 15 residues. V gave up 5 bases and J gave up 3 bases; unmatched junction bases: 5. Looked up from germline, CDR1 is LNHDA and CDR2 is SQIVND (reference sequence). CDR3 DNA sequence: TGTGCCAGTAGTCAACCACAGGGGGACACCGGGGAGCTGTTTTTT. Amino acid sequence: CASSQPQGDTGELFF.

The rearrangement links TRBV19 to TRBJ2-1, with 8 positions matching TRBD2. J gave up 4 bases and V 3 bases, and 5 bases lay outside the gene matches. This CDR3 is 15 amino acids long. CDR1 LNHDA and CDR2 SQIVND come from the germline V gene (reference sequence). CDR3 sequence reads: CASSISGGDYNEQFF. The CDR3 bases are TGTGCCAGTAGTATTTCGGGGGGGGATTACAATGAGCAGTTCTTC.

Points on this clone: A read error may explain this, as a much larger clone is one base away. The chain has TRBV7-8 and TRBJ2-5; tentatively, D is TRBD2 (5 bases). Near its end, the DNA agrees better with TRBJ2-7, so the J call may be wrong. This CDR3 is built from 14 residues. Germline CDR1 is SGHVS and CDR2 is FQNEAQ. The CDR3: CASSLVALAYEQYF. As DNA, the CDR3 is TGTGCCAGCAGCTTAGTTGCGCTAGCATACGAGCAGTACTTC.

The chain links TRBV5-4 to TRBJ1-1; no firm D call. CDR3 size: 15 residues. Germline V gene data show CDR1 as SGHNT and CDR2 as YYREEE (reference sequence). Trimming left V 3 bases short and J 3 bases short, with 15 bases between. DNA for the CDR3: TGTGCCAGCAGCTCAGGTTCGGGGAGGGACACTGAAGCTTTCTTT. Residues: CASSSGSGRDTEAFF.

The chain carries TRBV5-5 and TRBJ1-5, with no clear D. The CDR3 has 14 residues. V was clipped by 0 bases and J by 4 bases, with 8 bases between them. Looked up from germline, CDR1 is SGHKS and CDR2 is YYEKEE (reference sequence). CDR3 amino acids: CASSLARANQPQHF. Written as DNA, the CDR3 is TGTGCCAGCAGCTTGGCGCGGGCTAATCAGCCCCAGCATTTT.

Here the CDR3 DNA reads TGCGCCAGCAGCCCTCGCCAGGGGGACTATGGCTACACCTTC. It translates to CASSPRQGDYGYTF. The V call is TRBV4-1, the J call TRBJ1-2; 7 nucleotides line up with TRBD1. Germline-derived CDR1 and CDR2 are MGHRA and YSYEKL. The V segment lost 4 bases and the J segment 3 bases; nucleotides outside the gene matches: 5. The CDR3 has 14 amino acids.

This clone was found once. The chain joins TRBV7-6 to TRBJ1-6, with TRBD1 matching over 7 bases. Germline V gene sequence: CDR1 SGHVS, CDR2 FNYEAQ. Trimming at V came to 1 base and at J to 7 bases, leaving 13 bases not matched to a gene. The CDR3 loop spans 18 amino acids. Here the CDR3 DNA reads TGTGCCAGCAGCTTAGATAATCAGGACCCGGGACAGAATTCACCCCTCCACTTT. Translated: CASSLDNQDPGQNSPLHF.

This chain joins TRBV5-8 and TRBJ1-3; D is ambiguous. There are 16 residues in the CDR3. The germline V gene encodes CDR1 SGHTS and CDR2 YDEGEE. V lost 1 base, J lost 0 bases, and 11 bases lay in between. CDR3 in amino acids: CASSLLGAISGNTIYF. CDR3 in DNA: TGTGCCAGCAGCTTGCTGGGCGCGATCTCTGGAAACACCATATATTTT.

The chain carries TRBV2 and TRBJ1-1; 8 nucleotides align to TRBD1. From germline, CDR1 is SNHLY and CDR2 FYNNEI. The CDR3 has 15 residues. The J segment lost 4 bases and the V segment lost 7 bases, leaving 11 bases of the junction unmatched. Written as DNA, the CDR3 is TGTGCCAGCATCCCGAGGACAGGGAGGGGCACTGAAGCTTTCTTT. This encodes CASIPRTGRGTEAFF. Full variable domain (remainder filled in from reference TRBV2 and TRBJ1-1): EPEVTQTPSHQVTQMGQEVILRCVPISNHLYFYWYRQILGQKVEFLVSFYNNEISEKSEIFDDQFSVERPDGSNFTLKIRSTKLEDSAMYFCASIPRTGRGTEAFFGQGTRLTVV.

V and J are TRBV7-2 and TRBJ1-4, with TRBD1 matching over 9 bases. Germline V gives CDR1 SGHTA, CDR2 FQGNSA. CDR3 length: 13 residues. The trim removed 6 bases at V and 7 bases at J, leaving 3 bases unmatched. CDR3 loop: CASRGQGGEKLFF. Here the CDR3 DNA reads TGTGCCAGCAGGGGACAGGGTGGTGAAAAACTGTTTTTT. Using reference TRBV7-2 and TRBJ1-4 for the parts outside the CDR3, the full variable domain is GAGVSQSPSNKVTEKGKDVELRCDPISGHTALYWYRQSLGQGLEFLIYFQGNSAPDKSGLPSDRFSAERTGGSVSTLTIQRTQQEDSAVYLCASRGQGGEKLFFGSGTQLSVL.

This sequence joins TRBV2 and TRBJ2-5; perhaps TRBD2 as D (5 bases). Per the germline V gene, CDR1 is SNHLY and CDR2 is FYNNEI. V was shortened by 2 bases and J by 5 bases, with 6 bases between the two germline ends. The CDR3 covers 12 residues. In DNA form, the CDR3 reads TGTGCCAGCAGTGAAAGGAGGGAGACCCAGTACTTC. It translates to CASSERRETQYF.

The rearrangement uses TRBV29-1 and TRBJ1-1; D remains unclear. The CDR3 consists of 12 residues. Germline V gene sequence: CDR1 SQVTM, CDR2 ANQGSEA. V was clipped by 4 bases and J by 1 base, with 7 bases between them. The CDR3 DNA reads TGCAGCGTTGCGGAGGGGAACACTGAAGCTTTCTTT. Its protein is CSVAEGNTEAFF.

The chain couples TRBV7-8 to TRBJ2-7; the match to TRBD1 covers 7 bases. Trimming cost V 5 bases and J 2 bases; bases outside gene matches: 12. In germline, CDR1 is SGHVS, CDR2 FQNEAQ. This CDR3 region has 16 residues. The CDR3 DNA reads as TGTGCCAGCAGCCAACTGCCGGGACAGATTACCTACGAGCAGTACTTC. The encoded protein is CASSQLPGQITYEQYF.